This T cell receptor beta chain originates from a study of T cells after somatic rescue of genetic block. This clone occurred once. Profiled with immunoSEQ multiplex PCR; TCRdb holds only in-frame clones, not every one. The repertoire has 11,000 to 15,000 clones, about 65% of them found once; the top ten carry about a fifth. This CDR3 is 13 amino acids long. V lost 3 bases and J lost 13, with 17 bases in between. Germline assignment: CDR1 ENHRY and CDR2 SYGVKD. The chain has TRBV10-3 and TRBJ2-3; tentative D call: TRBD2 (5 bases). Sequencing was carried out using peripheral blood mononuclear cells (PBMCs). The receptor was isolated from a boy younger than 18. The CDR3 region is CAISDLPGLEEYF. Written as DNA, the CDR3 is TGTGCCATCAGTGACCTCCCGGGGTTGGAGGAGTATTTT.